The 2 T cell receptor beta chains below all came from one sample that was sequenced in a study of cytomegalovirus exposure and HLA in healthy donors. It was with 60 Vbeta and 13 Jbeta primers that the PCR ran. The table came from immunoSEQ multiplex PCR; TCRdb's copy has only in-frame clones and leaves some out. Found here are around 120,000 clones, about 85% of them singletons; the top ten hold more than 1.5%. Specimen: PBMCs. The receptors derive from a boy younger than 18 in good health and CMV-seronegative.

In nucleotides, the CDR3 is TGTGCCAGCAGCCCCGCTGGGACAGGGCAGGGTGGCTACACCTTC. It yields the protein CASSPAGTGQGGYTF. The rearrangement joins TRBV5-5 to TRBJ1-2, with TRBD1 identical over 9 bases. The CDR3 sequence is 15 residues long. V lost 4 bases and J lost 7; bases outside the gene matches: 11. Per the germline V gene, CDR1 is SGHKS and CDR2 is YYEKEE (reference sequence).

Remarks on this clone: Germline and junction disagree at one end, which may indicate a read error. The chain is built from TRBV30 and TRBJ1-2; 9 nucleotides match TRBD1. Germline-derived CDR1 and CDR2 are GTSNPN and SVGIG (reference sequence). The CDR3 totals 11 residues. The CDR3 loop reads CAWNRGRSLNF. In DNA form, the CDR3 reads TGTGCCTGGAACAGGGGGCGCTCACTTAACTTC.